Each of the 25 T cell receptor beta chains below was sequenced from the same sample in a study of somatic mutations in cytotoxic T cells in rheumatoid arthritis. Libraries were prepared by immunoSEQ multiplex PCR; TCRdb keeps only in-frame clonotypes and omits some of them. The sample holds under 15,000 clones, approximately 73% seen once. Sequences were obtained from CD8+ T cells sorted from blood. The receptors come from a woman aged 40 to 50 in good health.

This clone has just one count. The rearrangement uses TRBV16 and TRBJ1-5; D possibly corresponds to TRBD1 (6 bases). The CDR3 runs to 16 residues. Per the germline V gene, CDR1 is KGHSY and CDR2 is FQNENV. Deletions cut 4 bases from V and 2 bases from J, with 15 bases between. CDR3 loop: CASSLWGANGNQPQHF. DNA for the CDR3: TGTGCCAGCAGCCTTTGGGGGGCCAATGGCAATCAGCCCCAGCATTTT.

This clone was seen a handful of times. CDR3 nucleotides: TGTGCCAGCAGCTTAGGTGGAGGGGGGCCAGGGGATACGCAGTATTTT. Residues: CASSLGGGGPGDTQYF. The chain couples TRBV7-6 to TRBJ2-3, with D perhaps being TRBD1 or TRBD2 (6 bases each). Trimming shortened V by 1 base and J by 6 bases, and 17 bases separated the two germline ends. The CDR3 spans 16 residues. Germline lookup yields CDR1 SGHVS and CDR2 FNYEAQ.

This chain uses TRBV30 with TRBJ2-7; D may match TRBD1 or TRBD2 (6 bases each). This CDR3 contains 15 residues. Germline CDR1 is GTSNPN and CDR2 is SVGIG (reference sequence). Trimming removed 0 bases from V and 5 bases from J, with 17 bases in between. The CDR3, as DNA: TGTGCCTGGAGTGTACTCGGGGGCCAGTTCAACGAGCAGTACTTC. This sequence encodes CAWSVLGGQFNEQYF.

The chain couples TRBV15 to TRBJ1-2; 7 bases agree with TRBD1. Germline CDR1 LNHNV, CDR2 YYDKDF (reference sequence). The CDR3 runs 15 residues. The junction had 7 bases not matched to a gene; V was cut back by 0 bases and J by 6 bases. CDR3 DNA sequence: TGTGCCACCAGCAGAGATTCAGGGGGACTCCATGGCTACACCTTC. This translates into CATSRDSGGLHGYTF.

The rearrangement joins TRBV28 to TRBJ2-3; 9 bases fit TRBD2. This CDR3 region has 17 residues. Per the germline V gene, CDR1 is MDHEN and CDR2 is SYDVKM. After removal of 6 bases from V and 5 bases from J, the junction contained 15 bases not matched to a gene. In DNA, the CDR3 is TGTGCCAGCAGAGCCCCCTCCGCGGGGGGGCTTTTAGATACGCAGTATTTT. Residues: CASRAPSAGGLLDTQYF.

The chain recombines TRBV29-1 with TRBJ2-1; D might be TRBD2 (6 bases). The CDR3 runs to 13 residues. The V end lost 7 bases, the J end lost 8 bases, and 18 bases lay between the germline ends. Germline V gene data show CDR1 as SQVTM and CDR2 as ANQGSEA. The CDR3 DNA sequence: TGCAGCGGAGAGTCGGGGGATAGGGATGAGCAGTTCTTC. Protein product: CSGESGDRDEQFF.

The CDR3 coding sequence is TGTGCCAGCAGCACTCAAGACAGGGGGTACACCGGGGAGCTGTTTTTT. Its translation is CASSTQDRGYTGELFF. The chain couples TRBV5-4 to TRBJ2-2, with 9 bases lining up with TRBD1. Germline-derived CDR1 and CDR2 are SGHNT and YYREEE (reference sequence). The CDR3 consists of 16 residues. V trimming: 4 bases; J trimming: 3 bases; junction bases outside the gene matches: 7.

In DNA form, the CDR3 reads TGTGCCAGCAGTTTTGACAGGATGTACAATGAGCAGTTCTTC. It yields the protein CASSFDRMYNEQFF. V and J are TRBV27 and TRBJ2-1; D may be TRBD1 (6 bases). In germline, CDR1 is MNHEY, CDR2 SMNVEV (reference sequence). The CDR3 runs 14 residues. Trimming pared 3 bases from V and 4 bases from J, leaving 10 bases between.

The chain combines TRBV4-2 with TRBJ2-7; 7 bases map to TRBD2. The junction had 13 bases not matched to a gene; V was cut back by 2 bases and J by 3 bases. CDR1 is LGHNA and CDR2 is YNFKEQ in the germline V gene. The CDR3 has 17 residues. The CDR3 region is CASSQSPTSDHYYEQYF. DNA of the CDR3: TGTGCCAGCAGCCAAAGCCCCACTAGCGACCATTACTACGAGCAGTACTTC.

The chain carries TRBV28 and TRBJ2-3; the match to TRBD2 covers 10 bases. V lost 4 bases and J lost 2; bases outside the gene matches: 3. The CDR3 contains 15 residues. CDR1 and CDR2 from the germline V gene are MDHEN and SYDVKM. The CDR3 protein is CASSSLAGPTDTQYF. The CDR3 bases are TGTGCCAGCAGTTCACTAGCGGGACCCACAGATACGCAGTATTTT.

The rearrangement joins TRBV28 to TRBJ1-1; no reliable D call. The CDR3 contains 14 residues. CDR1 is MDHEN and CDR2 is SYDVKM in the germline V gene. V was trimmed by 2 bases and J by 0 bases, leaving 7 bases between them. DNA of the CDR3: TGTGCCAGCAGTTTACTAACGGTGAACACTGAAGCTTTCTTT. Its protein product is CASSLLTVNTEAFF.

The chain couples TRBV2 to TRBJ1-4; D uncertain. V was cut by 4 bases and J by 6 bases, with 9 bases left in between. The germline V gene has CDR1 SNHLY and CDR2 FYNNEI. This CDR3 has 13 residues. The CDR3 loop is CASSAQLDEKLFF. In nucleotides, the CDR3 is TGTGCCAGCAGTGCGCAGCTAGATGAAAAACTGTTTTTT.

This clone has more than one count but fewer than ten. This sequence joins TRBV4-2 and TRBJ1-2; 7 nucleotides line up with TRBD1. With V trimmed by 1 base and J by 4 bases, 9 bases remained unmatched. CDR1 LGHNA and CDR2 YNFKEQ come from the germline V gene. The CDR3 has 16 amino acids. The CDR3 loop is CASSQGGDREFYGYTF. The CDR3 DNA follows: TGTGCCAGCAGCCAAGGAGGCGACAGGGAGTTCTATGGCTACACCTTC.

The CDR3 region has the DNA TGCGCCAGCAGCACCAGGGGCCTAGTGATCGGCTTTACGGCGACAGATACGCAGTATTTT. Translating gives CASSTRGLVIGFTATDTQYF. This chain uses TRBV5-1 with TRBJ2-3, with D possibly TRBD1 on 6 matching bases. With 4 bases removed from V and 3 bases from J, the gap between germline ends came to 30 bases. CDR3 length: 20 amino acids. Looked up from germline, CDR1 is SGHRS and CDR2 is YFSETQ.

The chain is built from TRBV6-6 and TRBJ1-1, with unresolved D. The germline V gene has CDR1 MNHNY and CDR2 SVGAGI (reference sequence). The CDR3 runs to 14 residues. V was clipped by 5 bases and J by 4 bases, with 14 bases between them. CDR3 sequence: CASSPATWSTEAFF. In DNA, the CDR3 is TGTGCCAGCAGTCCAGCGACGTGGTCCACTGAAGCTTTCTTT.

This CDR3 reads CASSLALWSVTTELFF. The CDR3 bases are TGTGCCAGCAGCTTAGCTTTGTGGTCCGTGACAACCGAACTGTTTTTT. This chain joins TRBV7-2 and TRBJ1-4; D gene ambiguous. The CDR3 is 16 amino acids. The V end lost 0 bases, the J end lost 12 bases, and 20 bases lay between the germline ends. Germline V gives CDR1 SGHTA, CDR2 FQGNSA.

The chain's CDR3 is CASSPDRATYNEQFF. The CDR3 DNA reads as TGTGCCAGCAGTCCCGACAGGGCTACCTACAATGAGCAGTTCTTC. This sequence joins TRBV2 and TRBJ2-1; the match to TRBD1 covers 7 bases. CDR3 length: 15 amino acids. V trimming: 5 bases; J trimming: 2 bases; junction bases outside the gene matches: 6. The germline V gene encodes CDR1 SNHLY and CDR2 FYNNEI.

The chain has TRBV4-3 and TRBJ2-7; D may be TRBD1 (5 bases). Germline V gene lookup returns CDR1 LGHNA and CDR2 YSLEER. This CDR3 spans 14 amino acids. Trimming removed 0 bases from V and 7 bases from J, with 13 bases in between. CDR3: CASSQDRGAREQYF. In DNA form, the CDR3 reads TGCGCCAGCAGCCAAGATCGTGGGGCCCGGGAGCAGTACTTC.

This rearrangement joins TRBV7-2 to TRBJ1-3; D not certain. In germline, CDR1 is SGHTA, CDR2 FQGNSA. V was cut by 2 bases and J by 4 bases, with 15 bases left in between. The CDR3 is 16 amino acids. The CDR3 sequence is CASSLNPVGIGNTIYF. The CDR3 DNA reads TGTGCCAGCAGCTTAAATCCGGTCGGTATCGGAAACACCATATATTTT. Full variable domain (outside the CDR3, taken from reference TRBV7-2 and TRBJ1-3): GAGVSQSPSNKVTEKGKDVELRCDPISGHTALYWYRQSLGQGLEFLIYFQGNSAPDKSGLPSDRFSAERTGGSVSTLTIQRTQQEDSAVYLCASSLNPVGIGNTIYFGEGSWLTVV.

CDR3 coding DNA: TGTGCCACAAGGGACAGGGGAAATTCTAACTATGGCTACACCTTC. This gives the protein CATRDRGNSNYGYTF. This sequence joins TRBV6-1 and TRBJ1-2; 10 positions agree with TRBD1. Germline V gene sequence: CDR1 MNHNS, CDR2 SASEGT. The CDR3 loop spans 15 amino acids. V shed 10 bases and J 0 bases; nucleotides not matched to a gene: 8.

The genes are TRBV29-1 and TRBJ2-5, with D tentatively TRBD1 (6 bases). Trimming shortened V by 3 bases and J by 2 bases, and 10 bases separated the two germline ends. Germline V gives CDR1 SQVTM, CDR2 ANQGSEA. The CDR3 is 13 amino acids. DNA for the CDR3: TGCAGCGTTGAGGGGGCTAATCAAGAGACCCAGTACTTC. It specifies CSVEGANQETQYF. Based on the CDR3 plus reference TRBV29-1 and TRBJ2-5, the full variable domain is SAVISQKPSRDICQRGTSLTIQCQVDSQVTMMFWYRQQPGQSLTLIATANQGSEATYESGFVIDKFPISRPNLTFSTLTVSNMSPEDSSIYLCSVEGANQETQYFGPGTRLLVL.

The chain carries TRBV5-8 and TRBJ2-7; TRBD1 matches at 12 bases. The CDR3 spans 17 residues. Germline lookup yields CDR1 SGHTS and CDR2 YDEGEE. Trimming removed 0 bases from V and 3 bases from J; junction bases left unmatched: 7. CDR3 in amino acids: CASSLASGTGGFYEQYF. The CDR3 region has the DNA TGTGCCAGCAGCTTGGCTTCCGGGACAGGGGGCTTCTACGAGCAGTACTTC.

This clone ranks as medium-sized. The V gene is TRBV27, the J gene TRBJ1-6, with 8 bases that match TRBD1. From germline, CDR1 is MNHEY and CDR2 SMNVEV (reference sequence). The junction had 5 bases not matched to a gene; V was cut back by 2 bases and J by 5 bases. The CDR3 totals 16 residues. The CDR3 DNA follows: TGTGCCAGCAGTTTAGCCCCGGACAGGGATAATTCACCCCTCCACTTT. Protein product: CASSLAPDRDNSPLHF.

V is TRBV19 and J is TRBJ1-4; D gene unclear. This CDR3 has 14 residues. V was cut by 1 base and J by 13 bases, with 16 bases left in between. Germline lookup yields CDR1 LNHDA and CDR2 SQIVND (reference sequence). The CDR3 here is CASSIAVARVGLFF. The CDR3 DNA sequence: TGTGCCAGTAGTATAGCTGTCGCGAGAGTTGGACTGTTTTTT.

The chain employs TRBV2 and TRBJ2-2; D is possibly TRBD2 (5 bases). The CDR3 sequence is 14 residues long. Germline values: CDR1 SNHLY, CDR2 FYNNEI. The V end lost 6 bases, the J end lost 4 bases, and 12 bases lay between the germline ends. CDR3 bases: TGTGCCAGCAGGGCCGAGGAGGCCACCGGGGAGCTGTTTTTT. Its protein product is CASRAEEATGELFF.